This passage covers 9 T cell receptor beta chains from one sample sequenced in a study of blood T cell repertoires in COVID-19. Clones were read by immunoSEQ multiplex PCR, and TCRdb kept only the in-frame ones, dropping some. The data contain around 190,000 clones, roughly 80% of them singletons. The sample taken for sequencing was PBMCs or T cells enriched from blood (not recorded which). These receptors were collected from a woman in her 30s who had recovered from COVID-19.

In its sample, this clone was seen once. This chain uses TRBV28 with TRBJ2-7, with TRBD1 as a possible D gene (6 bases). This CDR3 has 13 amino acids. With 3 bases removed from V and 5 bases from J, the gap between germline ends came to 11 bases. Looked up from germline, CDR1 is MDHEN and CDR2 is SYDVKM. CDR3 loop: CASSFLQGHEQYF. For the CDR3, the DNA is TGTGCCAGCAGTTTTTTACAGGGCCACGAGCAGTACTTC.

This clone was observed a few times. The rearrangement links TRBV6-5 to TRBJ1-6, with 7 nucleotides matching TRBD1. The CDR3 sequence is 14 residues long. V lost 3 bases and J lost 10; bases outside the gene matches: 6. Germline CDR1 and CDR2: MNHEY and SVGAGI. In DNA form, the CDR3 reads TGTGCCAGCAGTTATGGGGACAGCGGATCACCCCTCCACTTT. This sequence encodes CASSYGDSGSPLHF.

The CDR3 region is CASSFVRNTEAFF. CDR3 coding DNA: TGTGCCAGCAGTTTCGTTAGGAACACTGAAGCTTTCTTT. The J gene is TRBJ1-1, the V gene TRBV12-3 or TRBV12-4; D is unresolved. V lost 3 bases to trimming and J lost 1 base, with 6 bases between them. This CDR3 comprises 13 residues.

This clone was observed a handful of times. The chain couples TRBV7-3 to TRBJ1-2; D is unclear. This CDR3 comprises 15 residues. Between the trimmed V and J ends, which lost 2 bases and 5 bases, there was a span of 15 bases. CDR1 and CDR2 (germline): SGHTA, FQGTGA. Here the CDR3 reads CASSLGGVADYGYTF. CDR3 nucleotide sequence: TGTGCCAGCAGCTTAGGAGGTGTGGCGGATTATGGCTACACCTTC.

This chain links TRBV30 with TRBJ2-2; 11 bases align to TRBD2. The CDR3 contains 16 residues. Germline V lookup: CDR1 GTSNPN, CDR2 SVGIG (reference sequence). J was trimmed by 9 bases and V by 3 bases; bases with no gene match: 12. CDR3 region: CAWRGTSGSKNRELFF. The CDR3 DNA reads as TGTGCCTGGAGGGGGACTAGCGGAAGCAAGAACAGGGAGCTGTTTTTT.

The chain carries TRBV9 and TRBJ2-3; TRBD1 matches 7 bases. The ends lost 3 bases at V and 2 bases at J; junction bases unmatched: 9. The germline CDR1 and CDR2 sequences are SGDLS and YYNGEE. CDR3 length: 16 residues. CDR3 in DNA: TGTGCCAGCAGCGACCAACAGGGGCTCTTCACAGATACGCAGTATTTT. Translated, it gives CASSDQQGLFTDTQYF.

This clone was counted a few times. CDR3 in amino acids: CASSSIQGTEAFF. CDR3 nucleotide sequence: TGCGCCAGCAGCTCCATCCAGGGGACTGAAGCTTTCTTT. The V gene is TRBV5-1, the J gene TRBJ1-1, with D possibly matching TRBD1 (6 bases). The CDR3 totals 13 residues. Per germline, CDR1 SGHRS and CDR2 YFSETQ. The germline V and J ends were trimmed by 3 bases and 5 bases, with 11 bases remaining between them.

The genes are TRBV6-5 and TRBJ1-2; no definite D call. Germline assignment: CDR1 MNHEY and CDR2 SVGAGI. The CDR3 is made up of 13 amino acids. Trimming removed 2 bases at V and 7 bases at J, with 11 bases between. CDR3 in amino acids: CASSYNDPRGYTF. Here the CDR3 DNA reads TGTGCCAGCAGTTACAATGATCCGCGTGGCTACACCTTC.

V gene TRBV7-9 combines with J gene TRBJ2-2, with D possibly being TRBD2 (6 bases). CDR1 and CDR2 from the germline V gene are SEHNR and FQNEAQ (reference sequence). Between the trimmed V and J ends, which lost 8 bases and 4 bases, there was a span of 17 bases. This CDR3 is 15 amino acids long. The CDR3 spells CASDYGGGGTGELFF. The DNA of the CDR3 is TGTGCCAGCGACTACGGGGGAGGCGGCACCGGGGAGCTGTTTTTT.